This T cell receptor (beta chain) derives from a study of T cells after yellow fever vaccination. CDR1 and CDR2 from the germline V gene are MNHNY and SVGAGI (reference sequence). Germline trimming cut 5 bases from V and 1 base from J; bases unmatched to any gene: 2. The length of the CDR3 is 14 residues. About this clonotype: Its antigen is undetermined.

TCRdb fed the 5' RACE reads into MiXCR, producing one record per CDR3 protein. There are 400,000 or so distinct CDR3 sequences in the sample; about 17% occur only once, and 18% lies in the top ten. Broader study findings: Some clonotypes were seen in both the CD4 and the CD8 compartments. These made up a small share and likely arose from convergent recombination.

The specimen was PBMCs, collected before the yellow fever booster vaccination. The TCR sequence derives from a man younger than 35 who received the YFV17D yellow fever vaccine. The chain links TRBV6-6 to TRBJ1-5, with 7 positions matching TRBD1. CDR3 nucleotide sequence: TGTGCCAGCAGTGGACAGGTGAGCAATCAGCCCCAGCATTTT. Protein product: CASSGQVSNQPQHF.